What follows are 16 T cell receptor beta chains derived from one specimen sequenced in a study of cytomegalovirus exposure and HLA in healthy donors. PCR employed 60 Vbeta and 13 Jbeta primers. Sequenced by immunoSEQ multiplex PCR; TCRdb stores in-frame clones only, minus some. The sample holds some 120,000 clones, about 80% seen once. The sample was PBMCs. These TCRs come from a man in his thirties or forties in good health and CMV-seronegative.

The chain is built from TRBV6-1 and TRBJ1-2, with D perhaps matching TRBD1 (5 bases). Between the trimmed V and J ends, which lost 1 base and 4 bases, there was a span of 10 bases. The CDR3 contains 14 residues. The V gene's germline CDR1 is MNHNS and CDR2 SASEGT. The CDR3 coding sequence is TGTGCCAGCAGTGAAGGTTCGGGGGGCTATGGCTACACCTTC. This sequence encodes CASSEGSGGYGYTF.

This chain links TRBV11-2 with TRBJ1-2; no clear D. Trimming cost V 5 bases and J 8 bases, with 6 bases left between them. Germline CDR1 and CDR2: SGHAT and FQNNGV. The CDR3 is 10 residues long. The CDR3 loop is CASSGDGYTF. The CDR3 bases are TGTGCCAGCAGCGGAGACGGCTACACCTTC.

This clone appeared a few times. The J gene is TRBJ2-7, the V gene TRBV10-3; 9 bases fit TRBD1. The CDR3 has 14 residues. The germline CDR1 and CDR2 sequences are ENHRY and SYGVKD. Trimming at V came to 6 bases and at J to 3 bases, leaving 6 bases not matched to a gene. The CDR3 bases are TGTGCCATCAGCTCCGGGACAGGGTACTACGAGCAGTACTTC. This encodes CAISSGTGYYEQYF.

This chain connects TRBV5-1 to TRBJ2-5, with 11 bases matching TRBD2. The CDR3 contains 18 residues. V trimming: 3 bases; J trimming: 0 bases; junction bases outside the gene matches: 10. In germline, CDR1 is SGHRS, CDR2 YFSETQ. The DNA for the CDR3 is TGCGCCAGCAGCTCCGCTCCGAGACTAGCGGGGTACCAAGAGACCCAGTACTTC. Protein: CASSSAPRLAGYQETQYF.

The genes are TRBV28 and TRBJ2-4, with 9 bases aligning to TRBD1. Trimming cost V 4 bases and J 8 bases; bases outside gene matches: 9. Germline loops: CDR1 MDHEN, CDR2 SYDVKM. The CDR3 sequence is 15 residues long. CDR3 sequence (DNA): TGTGCCAGCAGTTCTCGACAGGGGGTTAGGGACATTCAGTACTTC. As protein: CASSSRQGVRDIQYF.

Concerning this clone itself: The junction departs from the called germline gene at one end, perhaps through a read error. This sequence joins TRBV18 and TRBJ2-2, with D possibly being TRBD1 (6 bases). CDR1 KGHSH and CDR2 LQKENI come from the germline V gene. CDR3 length: 14 residues. The CDR3 sequence: CAGSPHRDVGELFF. For the CDR3, the DNA is TGTGCCGGCTCACCACACAGGGATGTCGGGGAGCTGTTTTTT.

This clone showed up just a few times. The chain has TRBV5-1 and TRBJ2-3, with D unresolved. Trimming took off 0 bases at V and 2 bases at J, with 7 bases between the two ends. Germline CDR1 and CDR2: SGHRS and YFSETQ. The CDR3 contains 14 residues. CDR3 in DNA: TGCGCCAGCAGCTTGGGACACCTCACAGATACGCAGTATTTT. Translating gives CASSLGHLTDTQYF.

J is TRBJ2-5 and V is TRBV25-1, with 11 bases matching TRBD1. The length of the CDR3 is 15 residues. Germline V gene data show CDR1 as MGHDK and CDR2 as SYGVNS. V trimming: 4 bases; J trimming: 3 bases; junction bases outside the gene matches: 4. Here the CDR3 DNA reads TGTGCCAGCAGTGGGACAGGGGGCTTGAAAGAGACCCAGTACTTC. Its protein is CASSGTGGLKETQYF.

The CDR3 loop reads CATAGQQRYNEQFF. Written as DNA, the CDR3 is TGTGCCACCGCTGGGCAGCAGCGGTACAATGAGCAGTTCTTC. The chain is built from TRBV27 and TRBJ2-1; D may be TRBD2 (5 bases). CDR3 size: 14 residues. Looked up from germline, CDR1 is MNHEY and CDR2 is SMNVEV (reference sequence). Between the trimmed V and J ends, which lost 10 bases and 4 bases, there was a span of 17 bases.

This clone was found a few times. This chain uses TRBV9 with TRBJ2-3; 10 bases are shared with TRBD1. CDR1 SGDLS and CDR2 YYNGEE come from the germline V gene. The V and J ends lost 1 base and 7 bases, in that order; junction bases with no gene match: 3. CDR3 length: 14 amino acids. The CDR3 protein is CASSVRDRGNTQYF. The CDR3 DNA follows: TGTGCCAGCAGCGTACGGGACAGGGGAAATACGCAGTATTTT.

The J gene is TRBJ1-3, the V gene TRBV7-2; 7 nucleotides match TRBD1. The CDR3 is 14 residues long. CDR1 and CDR2 (germline): SGHTA, FQGNSA. The trim removed 6 bases at V and 5 bases at J, leaving 7 bases unmatched. The CDR3 DNA is TGTGCCAGCAGGCAGACAGGGAGTAGAAACACCATATATTTT. The encoded protein is CASRQTGSRNTIYF.

The chain has TRBV6-5 and TRBJ1-2, with 7 bases fitting TRBD1. Germline-derived CDR1 and CDR2 are MNHEY and SVGAGI. This CDR3 region has 13 residues. With 6 bases clipped from V and 5 bases from J, the junction kept 6 bases outside the gene matches. CDR3 amino acids: CASRGGQWYGYTF. The CDR3 DNA reads as TGTGCCAGCAGAGGGGGACAGTGGTATGGCTACACCTTC.

V usage is TRBV5-5 and J usage is TRBJ2-3; 7 nucleotides line up with TRBD2. The CDR3 loop spans 16 amino acids. V was pared by 4 bases and J by 0 bases, with 8 bases of the junction left unmatched. CDR1 and CDR2 from the germline V gene are SGHKS and YYEKEE (reference sequence). This CDR3 reads CASSSGLELSTDTQYF. The CDR3, as DNA: TGTGCCAGCAGCAGTGGACTAGAACTTAGCACAGATACGCAGTATTTT.

This clone was detected only once. The chain employs TRBV18 and TRBJ2-6, with 7 nucleotides matching TRBD1. The CDR3 totals 16 residues. Looked up from germline, CDR1 is KGHSH and CDR2 is LQKENI. The ends lost 5 bases at V and 1 base at J; junction bases unmatched: 5. CDR3 DNA sequence: TGTGCCAGCTCATGGGGACAGTCGTCTGGGGCCAACGTCCTGACTTTC. Encoded protein: CASSWGQSSGANVLTF.

V gene TRBV7-2 combines with J gene TRBJ2-5, with D possibly being TRBD1 (5 bases). V was pared by 5 bases and J by 1 base, with 17 bases between. CDR1 SGHTA and CDR2 FQGNSA come from the germline V gene. CDR3 size: 16 residues. In nucleotides, the CDR3 is TGTGCCAGCAGCGACCCCTGGGGCGTATCCCAAGAGACCCAGTACTTC. This gives the protein CASSDPWGVSQETQYF.

Turning to this clone: Compared with germline, one end of the junction differs, possibly owing to a read error. The identical CDR3 is also encoded by other nucleotide sequences in the sample. This chain's CDR3 is CACSDGTSGGADTQYF. As DNA, the CDR3 is TGTGCCTGCAGTGACGGGACTAGCGGCGGTGCAGATACGCAGTATTTT. The chain is built from TRBV6-4 and TRBJ2-3; 11 nucleotides agree with TRBD2. Germline V gives CDR1 MRHNA, CDR2 SNTAGT. CDR3 size: 16 residues.